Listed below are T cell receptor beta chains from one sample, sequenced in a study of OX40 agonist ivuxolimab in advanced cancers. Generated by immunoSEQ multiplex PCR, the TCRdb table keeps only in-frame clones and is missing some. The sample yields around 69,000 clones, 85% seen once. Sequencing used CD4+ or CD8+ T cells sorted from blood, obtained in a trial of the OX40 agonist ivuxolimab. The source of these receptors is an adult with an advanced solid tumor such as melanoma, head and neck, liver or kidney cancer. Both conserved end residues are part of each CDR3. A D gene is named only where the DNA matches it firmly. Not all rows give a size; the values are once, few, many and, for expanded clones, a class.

TGTGCCACCAGCAGAGGCCGGGACACTCGCACAGATACGCAGTATTTT	CATSRGRDTRTDTQYF	TRBV15	TRBJ2-3	-	-
TGTGCCTGGAACGGAAACACCATATATTTT	CAWNGNTIYF	TRBV30	TRBJ1-3	-	-
TGTGCCAGCAGCTTAGAATCCGGACAGGGCTATGGCTACACCTTC	CASSLESGQGYGYTF	TRBV11-2	TRBJ1-2	TRBD1	-
TGTGCCAGCAGCTTAGAGGGCAGATTAGCCTACGAGCAGTACTTC	CASSLEGRLAYEQYF	TRBV11-1	TRBJ2-7	-	-
TGTGCCACCAGCAGAGATAACGGACCGAACTATGGCTACACCTTC	CATSRDNGPNYGYTF	TRBV15	TRBJ1-2	-	few
TGCGCCAGCAGCCCGCAACCCACAGCTAACCAGGGGTCTGGAAACACCATATATTTT	CASSPQPTANQGSGNTIYF	TRBV4-1	TRBJ1-3	-	-
TGTGCCAGCAGTGAAGTTACAGGGATCGGGGAGCTGTTTTTT	CASSEVTGIGELFF	TRBV6-1	TRBJ2-2	-	-
TGCGCCAGCACCCCAAACCCGCGGACTAGCGGGAGAGATACGCAGTATTTT	CASTPNPRTSGRDTQYF	TRBV4-1	TRBJ2-3	TRBD2	-
TGCACCAGCAGCTTCGCCGGGAAGATACAATCGGATAGCAATCAGCCCCAGCATTTT	CTSSFAGKIQSDSNQPQHF	TRBV1	TRBJ1-5	-	-
TGTGCCATCAGTGAGTCCGGGCCCACCGGGGAGCTGTTTTTT	CAISESGPTGELFF	TRBV10-3	TRBJ2-2	-	-
TGCAGCGTCACCCCTAGCGTTCTCAAGGATACGCAGTATTTT	CSVTPSVLKDTQYF	TRBV29-1	TRBJ2-3	-	-
TGTGCCAGCAGCTTGGAGGCCAGGGGGGATACTGAAGCTTTCTTT	CASSLEARGDTEAFF	TRBV5-4	TRBJ1-1	TRBD1	-
TGTGCCAGTAGTATTAGGGGACAGGGGGCGCAAGAGCAGTACTTC	CASSIRGQGAQEQYF	TRBV19	TRBJ2-7	TRBD1	-
TGTGCCAGCATGGCGGGACAGGGGTACAATGAGCAGTTCTTC	CASMAGQGYNEQFF	TRBV2	TRBJ2-1	TRBD1	-
TGTGCCAGCAGCCCCCCAGGGGATCAGCCCCAGCATTTT	CASSPPGDQPQHF	TRBV7-9	TRBJ1-5	-	once
TGCGCCAGCAGCTTGGGTTTAGGAGGGTTGGACGGCTACACCTTC	CASSLGLGGLDGYTF	TRBV5-1	TRBJ1-2	-	-
TGTGCCAGCAGTGGGACAATGGGGGGCGCTGAAGCTTTCTTT	CASSGTMGGAEAFF	TRBV25-1	TRBJ1-1	-	-